This T cell receptor (beta chain) comes out of a study of metastatic and nonmetastatic thyroid tumors. Whole-study context: Repertoires from blood and tumor or nodule tissue of malignant and benign thyroid patients were compared. The study, taken as a whole, reports: Benign nodules were reported to have significantly lower TCR beta diversity than malignant thyroid tumors, in blood and tumor.

None of the patients had undergone any treatment ahead of thyroid surgery. Authors' data handling: The authors used CDR3 differences across clinicopathological groups to build a distant-metastasis classifier for papillary thyroid cancer. Through MiXCR, TCRdb re-clonotyped the PCR reads. The V and J calls follow TCRdb's processing rather than the paper's. The data contain under 35,000 clones, about 24% of them singletons. About this clone itself: Its antigen is unidentified. The junction departs from the called germline gene at one end, perhaps through a read error.

Sequencing input: blood. The origin of this receptor is a female donor with papillary thyroid cancer or a benign thyroid nodule (not recorded which). Some clones in this sample may be carry-over from other donors' samples.

The CDR3 DNA reads as TGTGCCAGAAGCAAAATCTTAGGGGAGGCTTACAATGAGAAGTTCTTC. It codes for CARSKILGEAYNEKFF. This chain links TRBV6-1 with TRBJ2-1; weak D call: TRBD2 (6 bases). The CDR3 totals 16 residues. Germline CDR1 is MNHNS and CDR2 is SASEGT.